This TCR beta chain was retrieved from a study of cytomegalovirus exposure and HLA in healthy donors. Study-wide points: Later analysis revealed greater clonal expansion in HLA-associated TCR beta chains than in equally common others.

PCR primers comprised 60 Vbeta and 13 Jbeta primers. Using immunoSEQ multiplex PCR, the repertoire was profiled, and TCRdb retains in-frame clones only, with some absent. Counted here are 200,000 to 250,000 clones, about three quarters occurring once; the ten biggest clones make up around 1.7%. A note on this clone: As yet, its antigen is unknown.

Germline V gene sequence: CDR1 MNHEY, CDR2 SMNVEV (reference sequence). This CDR3 has 14 amino acids. With 6 bases clipped from V and 5 bases from J, the junction kept 8 bases outside the gene matches. This TCR came from a man aged 18-30 years in good health and CMV-seronegative. Material for sequencing was PBMCs. The chain couples TRBV27 to TRBJ2-5, with 8 nucleotides matching TRBD1. The CDR3 is CASRATGGLETQYF. For the CDR3, the DNA is TGTGCCAGCAGAGCTACAGGGGGGCTGGAGACCCAGTACTTC.